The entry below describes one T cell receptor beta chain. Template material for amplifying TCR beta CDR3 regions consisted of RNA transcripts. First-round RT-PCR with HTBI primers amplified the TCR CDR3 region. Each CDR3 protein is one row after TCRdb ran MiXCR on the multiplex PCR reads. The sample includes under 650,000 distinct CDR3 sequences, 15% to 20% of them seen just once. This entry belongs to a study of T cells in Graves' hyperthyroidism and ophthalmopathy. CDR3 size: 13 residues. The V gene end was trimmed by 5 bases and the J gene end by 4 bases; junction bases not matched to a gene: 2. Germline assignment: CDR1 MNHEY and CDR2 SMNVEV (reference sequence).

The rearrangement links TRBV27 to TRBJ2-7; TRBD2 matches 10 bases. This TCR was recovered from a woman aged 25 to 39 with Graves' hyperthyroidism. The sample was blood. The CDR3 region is CASSISGRYEQYF. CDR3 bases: TGTGCCAGCAGTATTAGCGGGAGGTACGAGCAGTACTTC.